This TCR beta chain stems from a study of CD8 T cells in ankylosing spondylitis (dated by TCRdb to between 2016 and 2019). With regard to the full study: The study set out to find disease-linked TCR variants by profiling T cell receptor beta repertoires in ankylosing spondylitis patients and healthy donors. The full study cohort comprised around 23 ankylosing spondylitis patients and over 95 healthy donors. Peripheral blood was sampled, and synovial fluid was additionally collected from ankylosing spondylitis patients. The investigation overall reported the following: The disease-linked clones were reported as significantly enriched in matched synovial fluid samples from ankylosing spondylitis patients. Blood from ankylosing spondylitis patients appeared to be characterized by a TCR beta motif made up of under ten highly homologous amino acid variants. Some TCR beta motif variants had previously been reported in synovial fluid and blood of reactive arthritis patients, which suggested common disease-initiation mechanisms. The disease-linked clones had a CD8+ phenotype and were found at relatively low frequencies in peripheral blood.

Data came from an Illumina HiSeq 2500. Quantitative 5'-RACE with molecular barcodes was the method used to prepare the TCR beta libraries. Concerning the study's data processing: A new computational method, built on a probabilistic model of VDJ rearrangement, was used to identify disease-linked TCR variants. TCRdb handled the public reads itself, with Q25 trimming in fastp and clone calling in MiXCR, and kept productive beta chains. Rows with one shared CDR3 protein collapse into an entry with the most common genes and DNA. TCRdb, not the original authors, processed these V and J calls. The sample table shows 150,000 to 200,000 distinct CDR3 sequences, and under 14% are seen once. The ten largest clones capture almost 30% of the sample. The CDR3 starts with the cysteine, ends with the phenylalanine, and has 12 residues. Just CDR3 DNA is preserved here, 36 bases in frame from base 1. According to the germline V gene, CDR1 reads ENHRY and CDR2 reads SYGVKD. At the junction V is shortened by 7 bases and J by 1 base, with 7 bases in between.

This clonotype was seen repeatedly, ten times or more. Its antigen remains unidentified. Base-call qualities are not available, and no considerably larger clone is one nucleotide away. The sample taken for sequencing was blood, either unsorted or a sorted T cell fraction (not recorded which). The source of this sequence is a male donor with ankylosing spondylitis or in good health (not recorded which). The chain employs TRBV10-3 and TRBJ1-1, with TRBD1 tentatively as D gene (5 bases match). The sequenced DNA is TGTGCCATCACCGACAGGAACACTGAAGCTTTCTTT. This is translated as CAITDRNTEAFF.